Each of the 29 T cell receptor beta chains below was sequenced from the same sample in a study of OX40 agonist ivuxolimab in advanced cancers. Libraries were prepared by immunoSEQ multiplex PCR; TCRdb keeps only in-frame clonotypes and omits some of them. The sample has about 74,000 clones, around 84% seen once. This material consisted of CD4+ or CD8+ T cells sorted from blood, taken in a trial of the OX40 agonist ivuxolimab. All receptors come from an adult with an advanced solid tumor such as melanoma, head and neck, liver or kidney cancer.

The V gene is TRBV5-1, the J gene TRBJ1-1; 7 nucleotides line up with TRBD1. Germline lookup yields CDR1 SGHRS and CDR2 YFSETQ. The trim removed 2 bases at V and 3 bases at J, leaving 7 bases unmatched. CDR3 length equals 15 residues. The CDR3 region has the DNA TGCGCCAGCAGCTTAAGAGCCACAGGGGACACTGAAGCTTTCTTT. Its translation: CASSLRATGDTEAFF.

The chain links TRBV28 to TRBJ1-5, with a possible D match to TRBD1 (5 bases). This CDR3 is 15 amino acids long. V was clipped by 4 bases and J by 2 bases, with 12 bases between them. Germline CDR1 reads MDHEN; CDR2 reads SYDVKM. The CDR3 spells CASSSRGVGNQPQHF. The CDR3 DNA follows: TGTGCCAGCAGTTCCCGGGGGGTTGGCAATCAGCCCCAGCATTTT.

In its sample, this clone was seen a few times. The rearrangement uses TRBV7-3 and TRBJ2-3, with 10 bases matching TRBD2. The CDR3 runs 16 residues. Germline V gene sequence: CDR1 SGHTA, CDR2 FQGTGA. V gave up 2 bases and J gave up 8 bases; unmatched junction bases: 10. CDR3 DNA: TGTGCCAGCAGCTTATCCCCTAGCGGGAGCGAGGCTACGCAGTATTTT. As protein: CASSLSPSGSEATQYF.

This chain joins TRBV4-3 and TRBJ2-7, with 9 positions matching TRBD1. V gave up 4 bases and J gave up 2 bases; unmatched junction bases: 6. CDR1 and CDR2 (germline): LGHNA, YSLEER. The CDR3 is 15 residues long. The CDR3 sequence is CASSPLGTGPYEQYF. CDR3 DNA sequence: TGCGCCAGCAGCCCTCTGGGGACAGGGCCCTACGAGCAGTACTTC.

V and J are TRBV18 and TRBJ1-5, with D maybe TRBD1 (5 bases). CDR1 and CDR2 (germline): KGHSH, LQKENI. CDR3 length: 15 amino acids. Trimming took 1 base from V and 2 from J, leaving 9 bases between them. CDR3 protein: CASSPRGDGNQPQHF. The DNA of the CDR3 is TGTGCCAGCTCACCACGGGGGGACGGCAATCAGCCCCAGCATTTT.

V usage is TRBV5-1 and J usage is TRBJ2-1; D perhaps matches TRBD2 (5 bases). From germline, CDR1 is SGHRS and CDR2 YFSETQ. V lost 0 bases, J lost 5 bases, and 12 bases lay in between. This CDR3 is 15 amino acids long. The chain's CDR3 is CASSLDASPNNEQFF. DNA of the CDR3: TGCGCCAGCAGCTTGGATGCTAGCCCGAACAATGAGCAGTTCTTC.

The chain has TRBV7-7 and TRBJ2-7; TRBD1 might be the D (7 bases). This CDR3 has 16 residues. CDR1 and CDR2 from the germline V gene are SSHAT and FNYEAQ (reference sequence). CDR3 nucleotides: TGTGCTAGCAGCTCAGGCGGGACAGTGAATGCCTACGAGCAGTACGTC. Amino acids: CASSSGGTVNAYEQYV.

The chain has TRBV5-1 and TRBJ2-3; 10 nucleotides agree with TRBD2. This CDR3 has 16 amino acids. In germline, CDR1 is SGHRS, CDR2 YFSETQ. Unmatched junction bases numbered 8, after V lost 4 bases and J lost 3 bases. Here the CDR3 reads CASSTLAGTGTDTQYF. The DNA for the CDR3 is TGCGCCAGCAGCACACTAGCGGGGACGGGTACAGATACGCAGTATTTT.

The chain carries TRBV7-8 and TRBJ2-1; D is ambiguous. This CDR3 is 12 amino acids long. V lost 1 base and J lost 15, with 13 bases in between. Germline V lookup: CDR1 SGHVS, CDR2 FQNEAQ. CDR3 amino acids: CASSLDLGRVFF. The CDR3 nucleotides read TGTGCCAGCAGCTTAGATTTGGGAAGGGTGTTCTTC.

The chain carries TRBV30 and TRBJ2-5; D might be TRBD1 or TRBD2, each matching 5 bases. Germline values: CDR1 GTSNPN, CDR2 SVGIG (reference sequence). The CDR3 runs to 14 residues. With 5 bases removed from V and 9 bases from J, the gap between germline ends came to 22 bases. The CDR3 spells CAWGQGPGVSAQYF. The CDR3, as DNA: TGTGCCTGGGGGCAGGGACCCGGTGTTTCGGCCCAGTACTTC.

Only a few counts were recorded for this clone. This sequence joins TRBV6-4 and TRBJ2-7, with D tentatively TRBD1 (7 bases). CDR3 length equals 14 residues. V was cut by 10 bases and J by 7 bases, with 23 bases left in between. CDR1 and CDR2 from the germline V gene are MRHNA and SNTAGT. The DNA for the CDR3 is TGTGCCATTATCCCAAAACAGGGGACTCAGGAGCAGTACGTC. Its translation: CAIIPKQGTQEQYV.

The chain recombines TRBV9 with TRBJ2-7; D may be TRBD2 (5 bases). V dropped 0 bases and J dropped 2 bases, with 9 bases sitting between them. This CDR3 has 14 amino acids. Germline V gene data show CDR1 as SGDLS and CDR2 as YYNGEE. CDR3 amino acids: CASSVDSGPYEQYF. The CDR3 DNA is TGTGCCAGCAGCGTAGACAGCGGCCCCTACGAGCAGTACTTC.

This chain connects TRBV27 to TRBJ2-5; 11 bases are a match to TRBD2. CDR3 length: 14 amino acids. V lost 6 bases and J lost 4; bases outside the gene matches: 4. Germline V gene lookup returns CDR1 MNHEY and CDR2 SMNVEV (reference sequence). CDR3 coding DNA: TGTGCCAGCAGCCGACTAGCGGGATTAGAGACCCAGTACTTC. Amino acid sequence: CASSRLAGLETQYF.

The V gene is TRBV7-9, the J gene TRBJ1-4; D not certain. The CDR3 length is 16 residues. CDR1 SEHNR and CDR2 FQNEAQ come from the germline V gene (reference sequence). V lost 5 bases and J 8 bases, leaving 21 bases between the germline ends. CDR3 loop: CASSPREGLYNEKLFF. For the CDR3, the DNA is TGTGCCAGCAGCCCTAGGGAGGGCCTCTATAACGAAAAACTGTTTTTT. The full variable domain, with the rest looked up from reference TRBV7-9 and TRBJ1-4, is DTGVSQNPRHKITKRGQNVTFRCDPISEHNRLYWYRQTLGQGPEFLTYFQNEAQLEKSRLLSDRFSAERPKGSFSTLEIQRTEQGDSAMYLCASSPREGLYNEKLFFGSGTQLSVL.

The chain joins TRBV7-2 to TRBJ2-1, with D tentatively TRBD2 (5 bases). The CDR3 consists of 14 residues. CDR1 and CDR2 (germline): SGHTA, FQGNSA. Trimming stripped 1 base from V and 8 bases from J, with 12 bases between. CDR3 sequence (DNA): TGTGCCAGCAGCTTAGAGTGGGCGGAGGATGAGCAGTTCTTC. It translates to CASSLEWAEDEQFF.

This chain uses TRBV4-1 with TRBJ1-6; 10 bases line up with TRBD1. CDR1 is MGHRA and CDR2 is YSYEKL in the germline V gene. The V and J ends lost 2 bases and 7 bases, in that order; junction bases with no gene match: 5. The CDR3 loop spans 16 amino acids. The CDR3 DNA reads TGCGCCAGCAGCCAAACACCGGGACAGGGGAATTCACCCCTCCACTTT. Protein sequence: CASSQTPGQGNSPLHF.

DNA for the CDR3: TGTGCCAGCAGCGTAAACTCCGATGTACCCAGACCCCAAGAGACCCAGTACTTC. Amino acid sequence: CASSVNSDVPRPQETQYF. The genes are TRBV9 and TRBJ2-5; D unresolved. V was shortened by 1 base and J by 1 base, with 20 bases between the two germline ends. There are 18 residues in the CDR3. From germline, CDR1 is SGDLS and CDR2 YYNGEE.

J is TRBJ2-1 and V is TRBV15, with D possibly being TRBD2 (7 bases). CDR3 size: 16 residues. Trimming removed 1 base at V and 7 bases at J, with 17 bases between. The germline V gene encodes CDR1 LNHNV and CDR2 YYDKDF (reference sequence). CDR3 in DNA: TGTGCCACCAGCAGAGTGGGGGGGGCGGAAGCGAATGAGCAGTTCTTC. It is translated as CATSRVGGAEANEQFF.

V gene TRBV9 combines with J gene TRBJ2-2; perhaps TRBD1 as D (6 bases). With 2 bases removed from V and 7 bases from J, the gap between germline ends came to 9 bases. Germline V gene sequence: CDR1 SGDLS, CDR2 YYNGEE. This CDR3 is 13 amino acids long. This CDR3 is CASSVVGGGELFF. The CDR3 DNA follows: TGTGCCAGCAGCGTGGTAGGGGGCGGGGAGCTGTTTTTT.

CDR3 sequence: CASSLGAGVSSEQFF. CDR3 sequence (DNA): TGTGCCAGCAGCTTAGGGGCGGGAGTAAGTAGTGAGCAGTTCTTC. The chain combines TRBV7-3 with TRBJ2-1, with 7 bases fitting TRBD2. The V segment lost 2 bases and the J segment 9 bases; nucleotides outside the gene matches: 10. CDR1 SGHTA and CDR2 FQGTGA come from the germline V gene. The CDR3 spans 15 residues.

This chain uses TRBV2 with TRBJ1-2; no reliable D call. Between the trimmed V and J ends, which lost 6 bases and 6 bases, there was a span of 14 bases. The germline V gene has CDR1 SNHLY and CDR2 FYNNEI. The CDR3 loop spans 13 amino acids. CDR3 sequence reads: CASRLGRADGYTF. CDR3 nucleotides: TGTGCCAGCAGACTGGGGAGAGCTGATGGCTACACCTTC.

This clone was seen just once. The chain combines TRBV6-1 with TRBJ2-7; D not resolved. Germline V gene lookup returns CDR1 MNHNS and CDR2 SASEGT. V lost 8 bases, J lost 0 bases, and 11 bases lay in between. The CDR3 runs 13 residues. CDR3 sequence (DNA): TGTGCCAGCGTCGTGGCCAGCTCCTACGAGCAGTACTTC. This translates into CASVVASSYEQYF.

This chain uses TRBV10-3 with TRBJ2-7; the match to TRBD2 covers 14 bases. The V segment lost 10 bases and the J segment 3 bases; nucleotides outside the gene matches: 11. This CDR3 has 16 amino acids. Germline V gene lookup returns CDR1 ENHRY and CDR2 SYGVKD. The CDR3 reads CATTRLAGGSIYEQYF. The CDR3 coding sequence is TGTGCCACCACGCGACTAGCGGGAGGGTCGATCTACGAGCAGTACTTC.

In its sample, this clone was seen a few times. The chain employs TRBV6-6 and TRBJ2-7; a weak D match, TRBD2 (6 bases). CDR3 length: 13 amino acids. With 4 bases removed from V and 7 bases from J, the gap between germline ends came to 14 bases. CDR1 is MNHNY and CDR2 is SVGAGI in the germline V gene (reference sequence). The CDR3 DNA follows: TGTGCCAGCAGTTCAATCCCCCGGGGGGAGCAGTACTTC. Its translation is CASSSIPRGEQYF.

The rearrangement uses TRBV19 and TRBJ1-4; 7 nucleotides agree with TRBD1. This CDR3 is built from 14 residues. Germline V gives CDR1 LNHDA, CDR2 SQIVND (reference sequence). The V gene end was trimmed by 6 bases and the J gene end by 8 bases; junction bases not matched to a gene: 9. CDR3 region: CASSPTGSTEKLFF. CDR3 bases: TGTGCCAGTAGCCCGACAGGGAGCACCGAAAAACTGTTTTTT.

The chain links TRBV28 to TRBJ2-5; the match to TRBD1 covers 9 bases. V was pared by 5 bases and J by 2 bases, with 18 bases of the junction left unmatched. Germline CDR1 reads MDHEN; CDR2 reads SYDVKM. CDR3 length: 19 amino acids. CDR3 DNA: TGTGCCAGCAGTCGGGACAGGGCGCTTCCCGGGTCTAGGCAAGAGACCCAGTACTTC. Translating gives CASSRDRALPGSRQETQYF. The variable domain in full, completed from reference TRBV28 and TRBJ2-5, reads DVKVTQSSRYLVKRTGEKVFLECVQDMDHENMFWYRQDPGLGLRLIYFSYDVKMKEKGDIPEGYSVSREKKERFSLILESASTNQTSMYLCASSRDRALPGSRQETQYFGPGTRLLVL.

The CDR3 DNA reads TGTGCCAGCAGCGTAGTTTGGACAGGGCTCGCGAACACCGGGGAGCTGTTTTTT. As protein: CASSVVWTGLANTGELFF. V gene TRBV9 combines with J gene TRBJ2-2; 8 bases line up with TRBD1. The CDR3 is 18 residues long. Germline trimming cut 0 bases from V and 0 bases from J; bases unmatched to any gene: 7. The germline gives CDR1 SGDLS, CDR2 YYNGEE.

This chain connects TRBV5-1 to TRBJ2-3, with D tentatively TRBD1 (5 bases). V lost 5 bases to trimming and J lost 2 bases, with 12 bases between them. This CDR3 contains 14 residues. CDR1 and CDR2 from the germline V gene are SGHRS and YFSETQ. The CDR3 protein is CASSSGLVTDTQYF. In nucleotides, the CDR3 is TGCGCCAGCAGTTCAGGGTTGGTCACAGATACGCAGTATTTT. Based on the CDR3 plus reference TRBV5-1 and TRBJ2-3, the full variable domain is KAGVTQTPRYLIKTRGQQVTLSCSPISGHRSVSWYQQTPGQGLQFLFEYFSETQRNKGNFPGRFSGRQFSNSRSEMNVSTLELGDSALYLCASSSGLVTDTQYFGPGTRLTVL.

In the case of this clone: The same CDR3 can be traced to other DNA sequences in this sample. The V call is TRBV5-4, the J call TRBJ2-3; D is uncertain. The CDR3 runs 12 residues. Per the germline V gene, CDR1 is SGHNT and CDR2 is YYREEE (reference sequence). Trimming stripped 4 bases from V and 0 bases from J, with 3 bases between. The DNA of the CDR3 is TGTGCCAGCAGCCTTAGCACAGATACGCAGTATTTT. As protein: CASSLSTDTQYF.